Only one count was recorded for the clone carrying this T cell receptor (beta chain). The data originate from a study of STAT5B mutations in CD4+ large granular lymphocyte leukemia. Germline values: CDR1 SGHRS, CDR2 YFSETQ. This CDR3 is 15 amino acids long. V shed 0 bases and J shed 0 bases, with 9 bases lying between them. The assay was immunoSEQ multiplex PCR, and TCRdb's table has in-frame clones only and misses some. The sample yields around 50,000 clones, 80% to 85% seen once. The clonotype was recovered from a human donor in good health. The J gene is TRBJ1-1, the V gene TRBV5-1; perhaps TRBD1 as D (5 bases). The source material was CD4+ T cells from blood buffy coats. The CDR3 sequence: CASSLETGLNTEAFF. CDR3 nucleotides: TGCGCCAGCAGCTTGGAAACAGGATTGAACACTGAAGCTTTCTTT.